The present TCR beta chain was sequenced within a study of naive and memory T cell subsets. Study observations and caveats: A few larger clonotypes appeared in naive repertoires, especially CD8, possibly memory cells re-expressing CD45RA.

Both TRBC1 and TRBC2 were covered by a beta constant-region primer of two equimolar oligonucleotides. Four rounds of PCR amplified the ligated cDNA using nested alpha and beta constant-region primers plus SP2. TCRdb redid the calling of the UMI-ligation and nested PCR reads with MiXCR, one entry per CDR3 protein. In the table there are about 150,000 distinct CDR3 sequences, roughly 23% of which are singletons. After the first PCR, alpha and beta chain libraries were processed separately. Cells stained for CD3, CD4, CD8, CD45RA and CD27 were sorted into four subsets. At least ten counts were recorded for this clonotype. Its matching antigen is unknown. Trimming removed 6 bases at V and 5 bases at J, with 14 bases between. Per germline, CDR1 MNHEY and CDR2 SVGEGT. This CDR3 is built from 14 residues.

The rearrangement joins TRBV6-2 or TRBV6-3 to TRBJ2-1; D might be TRBD2 (5 bases). The sequencing sample was made of naive CD4+ T cells from blood. This sequence originates from a human donor in good health. The CDR3 loop is CASRVRGRDNEQFF. The CDR3 DNA reads TGTGCCAGCAGGGTACGGGGTAGGGACAATGAGCAGTTCTTC.